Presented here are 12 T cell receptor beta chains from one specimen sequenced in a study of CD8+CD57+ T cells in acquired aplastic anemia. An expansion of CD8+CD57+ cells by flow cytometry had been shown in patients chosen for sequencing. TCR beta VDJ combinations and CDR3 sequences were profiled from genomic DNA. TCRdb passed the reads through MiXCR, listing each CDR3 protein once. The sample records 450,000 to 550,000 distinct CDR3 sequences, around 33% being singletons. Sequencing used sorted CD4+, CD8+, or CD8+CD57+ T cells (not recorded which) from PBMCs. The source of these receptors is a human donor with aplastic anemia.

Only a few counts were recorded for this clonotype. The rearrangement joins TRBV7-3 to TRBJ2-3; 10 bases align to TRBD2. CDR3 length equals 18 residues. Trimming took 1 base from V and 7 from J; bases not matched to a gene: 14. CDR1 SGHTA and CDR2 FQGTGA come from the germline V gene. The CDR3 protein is CASSLIRSGAGGGYTQYF. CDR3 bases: TGTGCCAGCAGCTTAATCCGTAGCGGAGCGGGAGGGGGATATACGCAGTATTTT.

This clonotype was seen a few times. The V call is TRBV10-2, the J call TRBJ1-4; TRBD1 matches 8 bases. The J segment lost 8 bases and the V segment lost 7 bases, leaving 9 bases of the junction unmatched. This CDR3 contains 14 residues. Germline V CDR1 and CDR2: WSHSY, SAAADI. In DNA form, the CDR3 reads TGCGCCAGCACCCAGGGGGCGCGACAAGAAAAACTGTTTTTT. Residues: CASTQGARQEKLFF.

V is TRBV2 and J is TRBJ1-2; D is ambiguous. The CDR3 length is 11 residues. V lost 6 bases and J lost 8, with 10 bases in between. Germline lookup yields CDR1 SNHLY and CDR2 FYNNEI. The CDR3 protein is CASSRFSGYTF. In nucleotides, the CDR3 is TGTGCCAGCAGCCGGTTTTCCGGCTACACCTTC.

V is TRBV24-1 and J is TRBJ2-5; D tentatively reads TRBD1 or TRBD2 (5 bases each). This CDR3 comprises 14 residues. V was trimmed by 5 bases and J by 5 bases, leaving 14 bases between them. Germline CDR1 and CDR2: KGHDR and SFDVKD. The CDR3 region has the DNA TGTGCCACCAGTGGTCCGGGACGCGTGGAGACCCAGTACTTC. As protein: CATSGPGRVETQYF.

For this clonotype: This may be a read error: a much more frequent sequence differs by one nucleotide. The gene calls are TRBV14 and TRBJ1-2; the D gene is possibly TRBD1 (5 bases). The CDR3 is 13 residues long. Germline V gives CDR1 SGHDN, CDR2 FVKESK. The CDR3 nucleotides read TGTGCCAGCAGCCAACAGGGTCACTATGACTACACCTTC. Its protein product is CASSQQGHYDYTF.

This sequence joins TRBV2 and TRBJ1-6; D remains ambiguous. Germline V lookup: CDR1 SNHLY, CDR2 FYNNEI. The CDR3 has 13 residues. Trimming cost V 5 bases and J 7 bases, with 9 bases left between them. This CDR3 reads CASSYSGNSPLHF. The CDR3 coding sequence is TGTGCCAGCAGTTACAGCGGCAATTCACCCCTCCACTTT.

In nucleotides, the CDR3 is TGTGCCACCAGCCCGACTAGCCAATACGAGCAGTACTTC. Protein product: CATSPTSQYEQYF. This chain uses TRBV15 with TRBJ2-1; TRBD2 matches 7 bases. The J call may be wrong; the DNA end is better matched by TRBJ2-7. Germline CDR1 reads LNHNV; CDR2 reads YYDKDF (reference sequence). The CDR3 sequence is 13 residues long.

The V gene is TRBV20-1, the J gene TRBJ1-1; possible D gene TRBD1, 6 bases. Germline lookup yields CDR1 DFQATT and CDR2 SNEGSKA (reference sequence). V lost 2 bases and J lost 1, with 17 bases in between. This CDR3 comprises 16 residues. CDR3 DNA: TGCAGTGCTAGAATTGAGGGGGGGGTAACGAACACTGAAGCTTTCTTT. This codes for CSARIEGGVTNTEAFF.

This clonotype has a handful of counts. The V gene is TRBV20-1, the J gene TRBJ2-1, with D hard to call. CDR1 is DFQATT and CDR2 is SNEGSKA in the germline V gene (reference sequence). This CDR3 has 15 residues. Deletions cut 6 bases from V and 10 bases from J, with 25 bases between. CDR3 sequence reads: CSAAPPISALKEQFF. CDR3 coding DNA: TGCAGTGCAGCCCCCCCGATTTCTGCCCTTAAAGAGCAGTTCTTC.

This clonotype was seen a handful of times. CDR3 nucleotides: TGTGCCAGCAGTGAGGATGTTCCGGATGAGCAGTTCTTC. Its translation is CASSEDVPDEQFF. The chain joins TRBV6-1 to TRBJ2-1; D remains unclear. This CDR3 is 13 amino acids long. Germline lookup yields CDR1 MNHNS and CDR2 SASEGT. The germline V and J ends were trimmed by 3 bases and 8 bases, with 11 bases remaining between them.

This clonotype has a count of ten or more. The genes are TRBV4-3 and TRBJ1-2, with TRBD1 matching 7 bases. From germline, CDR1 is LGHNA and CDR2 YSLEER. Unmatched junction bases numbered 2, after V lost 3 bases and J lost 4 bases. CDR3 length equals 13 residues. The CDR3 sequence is CASSQGQTYGYTF. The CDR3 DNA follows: TGCGCCAGCAGCCAGGGACAGACCTATGGCTACACCTTC.

The CDR3: CASSESGRSYNEQFF. The CDR3, as DNA: TGTGCCAGCAGTGAAAGTGGCAGGAGCTACAATGAGCAGTTCTTC. J is TRBJ2-1 and V is TRBV2; no reliable D call. This CDR3 spans 15 amino acids. Germline loops: CDR1 SNHLY, CDR2 FYNNEI. With 2 bases removed from V and 3 bases from J, the gap between germline ends came to 11 bases.